This TCR beta chain originates from a study of blood T cell repertoires in COVID-19. Looked up from germline, CDR1 is MDHEN and CDR2 is SYDVKM. This CDR3 is 14 amino acids long. Unmatched junction bases numbered 4, after V lost 5 bases and J lost 3 bases. Clones were read by immunoSEQ multiplex PCR, and TCRdb kept only the in-frame ones, dropping some. The sample shows about 260,000 clones, about 91% of them seen only once. The clonotype originates from a young adult with COVID-19, enrolled during active disease. Material: peripheral blood. The chain links TRBV28 to TRBJ2-7; the match to TRBD2 covers 10 bases. The CDR3 DNA follows: TGTGCCAGCAGTCCTAGCGGGAGAGTCTACGAGCAGTACTTC. Its translation is CASSPSGRVYEQYF.